Listed here is a single TCR beta chain. No antigen is known for it. These data belong to a study of shared clonotypes between healthy human individuals. The study's findings and limits: For naive CD4 cells, roughly 5.5% of clonotypes were shared across a handful of donors. In having few donors, the study represented limited genetic and exposure-history diversity.

Each of the donors was a healthy adult who was HIV-negative and had not had a recent acute infection or vaccination. TCRdb's table, derived via immunoSEQ multiplex PCR, lists solely in-frame clones and lacks some. The table includes roughly 2,500,000 clones, more than 85% detected once. This CDR3 contains 12 residues. Trimming took off 3 bases at V and 6 bases at J, with 9 bases between the two ends. Germline CDR1 and CDR2: SGDLS and YYNGEE. The origin of this receptor is a man aged 18 to 30 in good health. Some clones in this sample may be carry-over from other donors' samples. Material for sequencing was naive CD4+ T cells from PBMCs. Sample subset: CD45RA+ positively selected. The chain combines TRBV9 with TRBJ1-2, with TRBD1 as a possible D gene (6 bases). The DNA for the CDR3 is TGTGCCAGCAGCGCGTACAGGGATGGCTACACCTTC. It specifies CASSAYRDGYTF. Using reference TRBV9 and TRBJ1-2 for the parts outside the CDR3, the full variable domain is DSGVTQTPKHLITATGQRVTLRCSPRSGDLSVYWYQQSLDQGLQFLIQYYNGEERAKGNILERFSAQQFPDLHSELNLSSLELGDSALYFCASSAYRDGYTFGSGTRLTVV.